A single sample is the source of the 29 T cell receptor beta chains below, sequenced in a study of cytomegalovirus exposure and HLA in healthy donors. Sequenced by immunoSEQ multiplex PCR; TCRdb stores in-frame clones only, minus some. This table holds roughly 250,000 clones, around 90% found once. Input material: PBMCs. These receptors all stem from a woman aged 18-35 years in good health and CMV-seronegative.

The chain recombines TRBV9 with TRBJ2-1, with a weak D call TRBD1 (7 bases). This CDR3 comprises 17 residues. Germline V gene sequence: CDR1 SGDLS, CDR2 YYNGEE. Between the trimmed V and J ends, which lost 0 bases and 2 bases, there was a span of 15 bases. The CDR3 bases are TGTGCCAGCAGCGTAGTACCCAGGGGGGTCACCTACAATGAGCAGTTCTTC. It specifies CASSVVPRGVTYNEQFF.

This chain uses TRBV4-1 with TRBJ2-5; TRBD1 aligns across 9 bases. The CDR3 covers 16 residues. The germline gives CDR1 MGHRA, CDR2 YSYEKL. V was pared by 3 bases and J by 5 bases, with 10 bases of the junction left unmatched. The CDR3 DNA follows: TGCGCCAGCAGCCACACGGGACAGGGTCATGAGGAGACCCAGTACTTC. Translated: CASSHTGQGHEETQYF.

This clone was picked up one time. The chain joins TRBV6-1 to TRBJ1-1, with 7 positions matching TRBD1. V was clipped by 6 bases and J by 4 bases; unmatched bases: 5. CDR3 length: 13 amino acids. Germline V CDR1 and CDR2: MNHNS, SASEGT. CDR3 coding DNA: TGTGCCAGCAGCCCGGGGACAGTCACTGAAGCTTTCTTT. Residues: CASSPGTVTEAFF.

V usage is TRBV7-3 and J usage is TRBJ1-2; D unclear. CDR1 and CDR2 (germline): SGHTA, FQGTGA. V was clipped by 10 bases and J by 3 bases, with 12 bases between them. The CDR3 totals 12 residues. The CDR3: CANRELDYGYTF. Written as DNA, the CDR3 is TGTGCCAACCGGGAGCTAGACTATGGCTACACCTTC.

The rearrangement joins TRBV15 to TRBJ1-5; D ambiguous. V was clipped by 9 bases and J by 4 bases, with 13 bases between them. CDR1 is LNHNV, CDR2 YYDKDF, per germline (reference sequence). This CDR3 contains 13 residues. In DNA, the CDR3 is TGTGCCACAACAGAAAACCTAAATCAGCCCCAGCATTTT. It translates to CATTENLNQPQHF.

J is TRBJ1-4 and V is TRBV2, with a weak D call TRBD1 (5 bases). Trimming left V 3 bases short and J 4 bases short, with 12 bases between. The CDR3 extends over 15 amino acids. Germline CDR1 SNHLY, CDR2 FYNNEI. As DNA, the CDR3 is TGTGCCAGCAGTGACATCATGGGGGGTAATGAAAAACTGTTTTTT. Translation gives CASSDIMGGNEKLFF.

V usage is TRBV15 and J usage is TRBJ2-3; 8 bases fit TRBD2. The CDR3 totals 14 residues. V gave up 8 bases and J gave up 5 bases; unmatched junction bases: 9. Germline CDR1 LNHNV, CDR2 YYDKDF (reference sequence). The CDR3 bases are TGTGCCACCGTTCCCGAGCGGGGGAGAGATACGCAGTATTTT. It translates to CATVPERGRDTQYF.

The chain is built from TRBV11-3 and TRBJ2-1; perhaps TRBD2 as D (6 bases). This CDR3 has 16 amino acids. Germline-derived CDR1 and CDR2 are SGHNT and YENEEA. Trimming removed 4 bases from V and 4 bases from J, with 17 bases in between. In nucleotides, the CDR3 is TGTGCCAGCAGCTCCTGGGTTGGCGGGGAATACAATGAGCAGTTCTTC. Its translation is CASSSWVGGEYNEQFF.

This chain links TRBV5-6 with TRBJ1-6; 7 nucleotides agree with TRBD1. This CDR3 has 15 amino acids. The germline gives CDR1 SGHDT, CDR2 YYEEEE. V lost 4 bases and J lost 4; bases outside the gene matches: 5. CDR3 DNA: TGTGCCAGCAGCGGGGGACAGTCGTATAATTCACCCCTCCACTTT. It translates to CASSGGQSYNSPLHF.

The chain links TRBV7-9 to TRBJ1-2; 9 bases map to TRBD1. The CDR3 totals 16 residues. Germline V gene sequence: CDR1 SEHNR, CDR2 FQNEAQ (reference sequence). The junction had 13 bases not matched to a gene; V was cut back by 5 bases and J by 6 bases. Written as DNA, the CDR3 is TGTGCCAGCAGCGCCCTGCCGGGACAGGGAGTAGATGGCTACACCTTC. This encodes CASSALPGQGVDGYTF. Full variable domain (rest looked up from reference TRBV7-9 and TRBJ1-2): DTGVSQNPRHKITKRGQNVTFRCDPISEHNRLYWYRQTLGQGPEFLTYFQNEAQLEKSRLLSDRFSAERPKGSFSTLEIQRTEQGDSAMYLCASSALPGQGVDGYTFGSGTRLTVV.

The sample holds one count of this clone. This sequence joins TRBV28 and TRBJ2-3, with 11 nucleotides matching TRBD2. Germline trimming cut 7 bases from V and 2 bases from J; bases unmatched to any gene: 8. This CDR3 is 16 amino acids long. Germline lookup yields CDR1 MDHEN and CDR2 SYDVKM. CDR3 sequence reads: CASTTPLAGDTDTQYF. As DNA, the CDR3 is TGTGCCAGCACTACACCACTAGCGGGGGACACAGATACGCAGTATTTT.

The gene calls are TRBV28 and TRBJ1-2; D may be TRBD1 (6 bases). V gave up 7 bases and J gave up 2 bases, with 11 bases separating them. The V gene's germline CDR1 is MDHEN and CDR2 SYDVKM. The CDR3 has 13 amino acids. CDR3 coding DNA: TGTGCCAGCACTCCAGGGGTGAACTATGGCTACACCTTC. Its translation: CASTPGVNYGYTF.

This clone was found a few times. This chain joins TRBV7-9 and TRBJ1-6; D is unresolved. Trimming stripped 3 bases from V and 8 bases from J, with 8 bases between. The CDR3 is 13 residues long. Looked up from germline, CDR1 is SEHNR and CDR2 is FQNEAQ (reference sequence). The CDR3 region is CASSLREDSPLHF. The DNA for the CDR3 is TGTGCCAGCAGCTTGCGGGAGGATTCACCCCTCCACTTT.

The rearrangement links TRBV6-1 to TRBJ1-2; D not certain. Germline V gene data show CDR1 as MNHNS and CDR2 as SASEGT. Trimming pared 5 bases from V and 8 bases from J, leaving 12 bases between. The CDR3 is 12 amino acids. CDR3 loop: CASSPGLWGYTF. The CDR3 DNA reads as TGTGCCAGCAGTCCAGGCCTCTGGGGCTACACCTTC.

The chain recombines TRBV9 with TRBJ1-2; no clear D gene. The CDR3 has 19 amino acids. CDR1 is SGDLS and CDR2 is YYNGEE in the germline V gene. V was shortened by 0 bases and J by 4 bases, with 25 bases between the two germline ends. CDR3 sequence: CASSVGGGRSYRSTYGYTF. The DNA for the CDR3 is TGTGCCAGCAGCGTAGGTGGAGGACGCAGCTATCGTTCTACCTATGGCTACACCTTC.

V is TRBV2 and J is TRBJ2-2; D possibly corresponds to TRBD1 (5 bases). Germline V gene lookup returns CDR1 SNHLY and CDR2 FYNNEI. The CDR3 runs to 15 residues. V was clipped by 5 bases and J by 1 base, with 11 bases between them. DNA of the CDR3: TGTGCCAGCAGTTGGGGCAGGATGAACACCGGGGAGCTGTTTTTT. It codes for CASSWGRMNTGELFF.

The chain has TRBV28 and TRBJ1-3; D gene ambiguous. Germline CDR1 is MDHEN and CDR2 is SYDVKM. The CDR3 runs to 18 residues. V dropped 7 bases and J dropped 0 bases, with 22 bases sitting between them. CDR3 in amino acids: CASTRAGWAGLSGNTIYF. The DNA of the CDR3 is TGTGCCAGCACAAGGGCAGGTTGGGCTGGACTCTCTGGAAACACCATATATTTT.

This chain joins TRBV7-9 and TRBJ1-1; 7 bases line up with TRBD1. This CDR3 has 14 amino acids. The germline gives CDR1 SEHNR, CDR2 FQNEAQ (reference sequence). V gave up 6 bases and J gave up 1 base; unmatched junction bases: 5. CDR3 coding DNA: TGTGCCAGCAGAAAACAGGGGCCGAACACTGAAGCTTTCTTT. As protein: CASRKQGPNTEAFF.

The chain has TRBV4-3 and TRBJ1-6; 8 bases map to TRBD1. The CDR3 spans 17 residues. V shed 3 bases and J 6 bases; nucleotides not matched to a gene: 10. Germline V gene lookup returns CDR1 LGHNA and CDR2 YSLEER. The CDR3 protein is CASSQGAKTGANSPLHF. CDR3 in DNA: TGCGCCAGCAGCCAGGGGGCCAAGACAGGGGCTAATTCACCCCTCCACTTT.

This chain joins TRBV28 and TRBJ2-7; maybe TRBD1 (5 bases). Germline V gives CDR1 MDHEN, CDR2 SYDVKM. The CDR3 is made up of 14 amino acids. V was cut by 5 bases and J by 3 bases, with 14 bases left in between. Written as DNA, the CDR3 is TGTGCCAGCAGTGTACGTTTTGACAGCTACGAGCAGTACGTC. It encodes CASSVRFDSYEQYV.

V and J are TRBV28 and TRBJ2-1, with D possibly matching TRBD1 (6 bases). The CDR3 loop spans 15 amino acids. V was clipped by 5 bases and J by 8 bases, with 19 bases between them. In germline, CDR1 is MDHEN, CDR2 SYDVKM. The CDR3 DNA reads as TGTGCCAGCAGTACAGGGACGGCGTCCTCGGATGAGCAGTTCTTC. Encoded protein: CASSTGTASSDEQFF.

The chain couples TRBV2 to TRBJ2-5; 14 positions match TRBD2. The junction had 8 bases not matched to a gene; V was cut back by 2 bases and J by 6 bases. The germline V gene has CDR1 SNHLY and CDR2 FYNNEI. The CDR3 runs to 17 residues. CDR3 sequence reads: CASSERLAGGNRQTQYF. In nucleotides, the CDR3 is TGTGCCAGCAGTGAACGACTAGCGGGGGGGAATCGACAGACCCAGTACTTC.

In this sample, this clone turned up once. The genes are TRBV19 and TRBJ2-5; possible D gene TRBD1, 6 bases. CDR3 size: 14 residues. Germline CDR1 LNHDA, CDR2 SQIVND (reference sequence). The V end lost 4 bases, the J end lost 7 bases, and 16 bases lay between the germline ends. The CDR3 here is CASSNGQPSGTQYF. CDR3 in DNA: TGTGCCAGTAGTAATGGACAGCCCTCAGGGACCCAGTACTTC.

This chain joins TRBV29-1 and TRBJ1-2; 10 positions agree with TRBD1. Germline CDR1 is SQVTM and CDR2 is ANQGSEA. J was trimmed by 9 bases and V by 6 bases; bases with no gene match: 19. This CDR3 has 16 residues. The CDR3 here is CSVVVGQGILTMRYTF. CDR3 bases: TGCAGCGTGGTGGTGGGACAGGGGATTCTAACTATGCGCTACACCTTC.

The V call is TRBV19, the J call TRBJ1-5; D gene unclear. CDR1 LNHDA and CDR2 SQIVND come from the germline V gene (reference sequence). This CDR3 spans 15 amino acids. Between the trimmed V and J ends, which lost 8 bases and 2 bases, there was a span of 16 bases. The CDR3 DNA reads TGTGCCAGTTCCTTGTTTATGATAGGCAATCAGCCCCAGCATTTT. It translates to CASSLFMIGNQPQHF. Full variable domain (outside the CDR3, taken from reference TRBV19 and TRBJ1-5): DGGITQSPKYLFRKEGQNVTLSCEQNLNHDAMYWYRQDPGQGLRLIYYSQIVNDFQKGDIAEGYSVSREKKESFPLTVTSAQKNPTAFYLCASSLFMIGNQPQHFGDGTRLSIL.

The chain recombines TRBV4-3 with TRBJ1-6; D is undetermined. This CDR3 comprises 17 residues. V dropped 0 bases and J dropped 0 bases, with 9 bases sitting between them. Germline V gene lookup returns CDR1 LGHNA and CDR2 YSLEER. As DNA, the CDR3 is TGCGCCAGCAGCCAAGAACCCGGGAGCTCCTATAATTCACCCCTCCACTTT. This sequence encodes CASSQEPGSSYNSPLHF.

This clone came up once. This chain uses TRBV30 with TRBJ1-4, with 8 positions matching TRBD1. With 8 bases clipped from V and 1 base from J, the junction kept 9 bases outside the gene matches. This CDR3 region has 15 residues. Per germline, CDR1 GTSNPN and CDR2 SVGIG (reference sequence). CDR3 sequence (DNA): TGTGCCCGTACTTTACAGGGGGTAACTAATGAAAAACTGTTTTTT. This codes for CARTLQGVTNEKLFF.

The rearrangement links TRBV2 to TRBJ2-7; possible D gene TRBD1, 6 bases. Trimming pared 7 bases from V and 1 base from J, leaving 11 bases between. Germline CDR1 and CDR2: SNHLY and FYNNEI. The CDR3 covers 13 residues. CDR3: CASNGQFSYEQYV. The DNA of the CDR3 is TGTGCCAGCAACGGACAGTTTTCCTACGAGCAGTACGTC.

In this sample, this clone turned up once. The chain uses TRBV9 and TRBJ2-7, with 7 bases aligning to TRBD1. The CDR3 sequence is 15 residues long. Germline CDR1 reads SGDLS; CDR2 reads YYNGEE. V was clipped by 0 bases and J by 1 base; unmatched bases: 4. The DNA of the CDR3 is TGTGCCAGCAGCGTAGGGACAGGACTTTCCTACGAGCAGTACTTC. Protein sequence: CASSVGTGLSYEQYF.